This record concerns one T cell receptor beta chain sequence. The sample belongs to a study of blood T cell repertoires in COVID-19. V was clipped by 1 base and J by 0 bases, with 16 bases between them. Germline V gene lookup returns CDR1 SGHDT and CDR2 YYEEEE. The CDR3 loop spans 18 amino acids. Profiled with immunoSEQ multiplex PCR; TCRdb holds only in-frame clones, not every one. The repertoire holds about 91,000 clones, with roughly four fifths as singletons. Sequencing input: peripheral blood. This clonotype originated in a man aged 45-60 years with active or convalescent COVID-19. This rearrangement joins TRBV5-6 to TRBJ2-2; D gene unclear. CDR3 in amino acids: CASSLIYLQSANTGELFF. The CDR3 DNA reads TGTGCCAGCAGCTTGATATATTTACAGTCGGCGAACACCGGGGAGCTGTTTTTT.